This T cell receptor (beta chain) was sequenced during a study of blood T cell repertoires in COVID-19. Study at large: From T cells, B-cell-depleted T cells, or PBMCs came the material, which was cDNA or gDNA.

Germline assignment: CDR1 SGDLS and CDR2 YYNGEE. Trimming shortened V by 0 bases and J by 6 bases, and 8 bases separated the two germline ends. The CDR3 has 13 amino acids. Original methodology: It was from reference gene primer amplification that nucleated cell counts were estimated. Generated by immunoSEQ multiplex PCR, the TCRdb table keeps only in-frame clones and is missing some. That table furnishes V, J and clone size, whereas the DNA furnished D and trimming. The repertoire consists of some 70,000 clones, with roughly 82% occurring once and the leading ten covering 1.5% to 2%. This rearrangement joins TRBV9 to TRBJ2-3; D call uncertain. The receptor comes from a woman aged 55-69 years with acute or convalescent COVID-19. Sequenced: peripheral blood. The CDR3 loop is CASSVALSDTQYF. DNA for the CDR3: TGTGCCAGCAGCGTAGCTCTCTCCGATACGCAGTATTTT. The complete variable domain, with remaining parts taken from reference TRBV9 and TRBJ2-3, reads DSGVTQTPKHLITATGQRVTLRCSPRSGDLSVYWYQQSLDQGLQFLIQYYNGEERAKGNILERFSAQQFPDLHSELNLSSLELGDSALYFCASSVALSDTQYFGPGTRLTVL.